This T cell receptor (beta chain) was identified during a study of T cells in women clearing cervical HPV infection. Across the whole study: Cases were women with histologically confirmed HPV16-related CIN3 or worse, including a couple of invasive cancers. Study outcomes and limitations: Combining TCR richness with V gene abundances gave approximately 0.84 AUC.

The protocol was immunoSEQ multiplex PCR, while the TCRdb copy is restricted to in-frame clones and leaves out a portion. Its table lists tens of thousands of clones. All participants had a single incident cervical HPV16 infection, and prevalent HPV16 infections were excluded. Germline V gene lookup returns CDR1 SGHTA and CDR2 FQGNSA. V trimming: 0 bases; J trimming: 6 bases; junction bases outside the gene matches: 7. This CDR3 is 18 amino acids long. Details on this clone: Its antigen is not identified. The CDR3 goes on 3 residues after the read ends, and that part is filled in from the germline J gene.

The TCR sequence derives from a woman between 18 and 69 years old with a cervical HPV16 infection that either progressed to CIN3+ or cleared (not recorded which). Sequences were obtained from blood buffy coat. This chain links TRBV7-2 with TRBJ2-3, with 15 positions matching TRBD2. CDR3 DNA (partial): TGTGCCAGCAGCTTAGCGCTAGGACTAGCGGGGGGGCGTGATACG. Residues: CASSLALGLAGGRDT. From start to end, the CDR3 is CASSLALGLAGGRDTQYF.